This TCR beta chain derives from a study of molecular identifiers for immune sequencing clone quantification. Trimming cost V 6 bases and J 1 base, with 16 bases left between them. Germline values: CDR1 DFQATT, CDR2 SNEGSKA (reference sequence). The CDR3 is 14 residues long. This clonotype has just a few counts. Via MiXCR, TCRdb re-called the PCR reads, giving one row per CDR3 protein. The sample includes under 600,000 distinct CDR3 sequences, about a fifth of them seen just once. The receptor was isolated from a human donor in good health. Some libraries in this study had Jurkat cell RNA spiked in. Sequenced: naive CD8+ T cells from blood, with Jurkat cell RNA spiked in. Subset of the sample: FACS-sorted CD8+CD4-CCR7+CD45RA+ naive T cells. V usage is TRBV20-1 and J usage is TRBJ2-7; D may correspond to TRBD1 or TRBD2 (5 bases each). The CDR3 bases are TGCAGTGCGTCCGGGGCAGAATTTTCCTACGAGCAGTACTTC. Protein product: CSASGAEFSYEQYF.